The rows below give T cell receptor beta chains drawn from one sample of a study of shared clonotypes between healthy human individuals. This table comes from immunoSEQ multiplex PCR, and its TCRdb copy is limited to in-frame clones, with some not included. The data contain 2,500,000 or so clones, 93% of them seen just once; the ten biggest clones take up 0.36%. The sample comprised naive CD4+ T cells from PBMCs. Receptors were obtained from a man aged 18 to 35 in good health. Some clones in this sample may be carry-over from other donors' samples. CDR3s include the opening cysteine and the closing phenylalanine or tryptophan. A D gene is named only where the DNA matches it firmly. Clone size, where shown, is once, few, many, or a class for clones that have expanded.

V	size	J	D	DNA	CDR3
TRBV5-1	-	TRBJ2-3	TRBD2	TGCGCCAGCAGTTGGGGACTAGCGGACCACACAGATACGCAGTATTTT	CASSWGLADHTDTQYF
TRBV7-9	-	TRBJ2-7	TRBD2	TGTGCCAGCAGCAGTGCTAGCGGGAGGCCCTCCGAGCAGTACTTC	CASSSASGRPSEQYF
TRBV5-1	-	TRBJ2-6	TRBD1	TGCGCCAGCAGCTGGGACAGCCCCTCTGGGGCCAACGTCCTGACTTTC	CASSWDSPSGANVLTF
TRBV28	-	TRBJ2-1	-	TGTGCCAGCAGTTCGATCAGACAGACGACTAACAATGAGCAGTTCTTC	CASSSIRQTTNNEQFF
TRBV5-1	-	TRBJ2-3	-	TGCGCCAGCAGCTTGGATGGGGGTGCAGGCACAGATACGCAGTATTTT	CASSLDGGAGTDTQYF
TRBV6-5	-	TRBJ2-5	TRBD1	TGTGCCAGCAGGACAGGGGAGAGGGAGACCCAGTACTTC	CASRTGERETQYF
TRBV20-1	-	TRBJ1-4	-	TGCAGTGCTAGAGTAGGGGAAAAACTGTTTTTT	CSARVGEKLFF
TRBV5-1	-	TRBJ2-2	TRBD1	TGCGCCAGCAGCGAAAGAAGACAGGGCTCCACCAGGGAGCTGTTTTTT	CASSERRQGSTRELFF
TRBV7-6	few	TRBJ2-5	-	TGTGCCAGCAGCTTAGTCGACGAGACCCAGTACTTC	CASSLVDETQYF
TRBV5-6	-	TRBJ1-6	TRBD1	TGTGCCAGCAGCTTGTCAGGGGGGAATTCACCCCTCCACTTT	CASSLSGGNSPLHF
TRBV7-6	-	TRBJ2-2	-	TGTGCCAGCAGCTTTGGGGGATTGAACACCGGGGAGCTGTTTTTT	CASSFGGLNTGELFF
TRBV4-2	-	TRBJ2-1	-	TGTGCCAGCAGCCAAGATACGGGAGTGACCTACAATGAGCAGTTCTTC	CASSQDTGVTYNEQFF
TRBV4-1	-	TRBJ2-5	TRBD2	TGCGCCAGCAGCCAAGATGGACGGGAGGGCCAATACCAAGAGACCCAGTACTTC	CASSQDGREGQYQETQYF